There are a few counts of the clone carrying this TCR beta chain. This sample was taken from a study of blood T cells in healthy people across ages. Then a second PCR, running roughly 7 to 11 cycles, was carried out with a sample-barcoded 5' primer and a J-beta primer mix. Each cDNA molecule, via a template-switch adaptor with 12 random nucleotides, was tagged. TCRdb reprocessed the 5' RACE reads with MiXCR, giving one entry per CDR3 protein. The sample holds around 650,000 distinct CDR3 sequences, 40% to 50% seen once. The CDR3 covers 15 residues. Germline V gene lookup returns CDR1 DFQATT and CDR2 SNEGSKA (reference sequence). With V trimmed by 5 bases and J by 2 bases, 3 bases remained unmatched.

The receptor was derived from a man older than 75 in good health. The chain uses TRBV20-1 and TRBJ1-6, with TRBD1 matching 10 bases. The sample comprised blood. The CDR3, as DNA: TGCAGTGCTTCGGACAGGGGGGCCTATAATTCACCCCTCCACTTT. Protein sequence: CSASDRGAYNSPLHF.